The clone carrying this T cell receptor beta chain has ten or more counts. The antigen remains unidentified. By quantitative 5'-RACE with molecular barcodes, the TCR beta libraries were made. Each CDR3 protein is one row after TCRdb ran MiXCR on the 5' RACE reads. The sample includes roughly 90,000 distinct CDR3 sequences, roughly 8.3% of them seen just once. Germline values: CDR1 DFQATT, CDR2 SNEGSKA (reference sequence). V shed 6 bases and J shed 8 bases, with 13 bases lying between them. The CDR3 totals 11 residues. The data stem from a study of CD8 T cells in ankylosing spondylitis. General study points: Reactive arthritis synovial fluid and blood previously showed some of these motif variants. Ankylosing spondylitis blood appeared to carry a characteristic TCR beta motif of roughly eight highly homologous variants. Reportedly, significant enrichment of disease-linked clones occurred in matched ankylosing spondylitis synovial fluid.

Material for sequencing was blood, either unsorted or a sorted T cell fraction (not recorded which). The rearrangement uses TRBV20-1 and TRBJ1-2; D call uncertain. The clonotype originates from a male donor with ankylosing spondylitis or in good health (not recorded which). Here the CDR3 DNA reads TGCAGTGCCTCAGGAAAGTCGGGCTACACCTTC. Protein sequence: CSASGKSGYTF.